This T cell receptor (beta chain) originates from a study of OX40 agonist ivuxolimab in advanced cancers. Profiling relied on immunoSEQ multiplex PCR, and the TCRdb table lists in-frame clones only, not all of them. The sample includes 82,000 or so clones, over 85% of them seen just once. Blood sampling was done at baseline, cycle 4 day 1, and cycle 7 day 1. The TCR originated in an adult with an advanced solid tumor such as melanoma, head and neck, liver or kidney cancer. The starting material was CD4+ or CD8+ T cells sorted from blood, obtained in a trial of the OX40 agonist ivuxolimab.

The chain's CDR3 is CASRGQGILPQHF. DNA of the CDR3: TGTGCCAGCAGGGGACAGGGTATCCTGCCCCAGCATTTT. This chain joins TRBV6-6 and TRBJ1-5; 9 bases fit TRBD1. CDR1 MNHNY and CDR2 SVGAGI come from the germline V gene (reference sequence). This CDR3 is 13 amino acids long. After removal of 6 bases from V and 9 bases from J, the junction contained 6 bases not matched to a gene.